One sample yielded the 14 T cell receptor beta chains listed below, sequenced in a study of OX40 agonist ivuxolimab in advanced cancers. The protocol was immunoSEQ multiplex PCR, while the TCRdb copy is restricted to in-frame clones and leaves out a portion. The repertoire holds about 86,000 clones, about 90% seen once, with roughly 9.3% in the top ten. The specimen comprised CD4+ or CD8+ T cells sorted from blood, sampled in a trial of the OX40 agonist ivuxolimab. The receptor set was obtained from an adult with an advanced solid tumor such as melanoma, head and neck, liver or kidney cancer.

CDR3 in amino acids: CASSLLAGGMYEQFF. CDR3 coding DNA: TGTGCCAGTAGTCTACTAGCGGGAGGAATGTATGAGCAGTTCTTC. The chain uses TRBV19 and TRBJ2-1; 12 bases align to TRBD2. Unmatched junction bases numbered 7, after V lost 5 bases and J lost 8 bases. The CDR3 extends over 15 amino acids. Per the germline V gene, CDR1 is LNHDA and CDR2 is SQIVND (reference sequence).

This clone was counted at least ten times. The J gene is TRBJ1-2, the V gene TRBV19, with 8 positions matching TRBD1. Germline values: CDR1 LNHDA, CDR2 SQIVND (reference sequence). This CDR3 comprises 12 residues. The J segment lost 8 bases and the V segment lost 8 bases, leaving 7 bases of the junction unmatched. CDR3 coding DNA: TGTGCCAGTCACCACAGGGGGGACGGCTACACCTTC. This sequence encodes CASHHRGDGYTF.

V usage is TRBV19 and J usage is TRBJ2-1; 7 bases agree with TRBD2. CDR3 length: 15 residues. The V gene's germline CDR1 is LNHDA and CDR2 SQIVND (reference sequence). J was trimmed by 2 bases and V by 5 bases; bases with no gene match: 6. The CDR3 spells CASSPLAEAYNEQFF. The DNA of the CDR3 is TGTGCCAGTAGTCCCCTAGCGGAAGCCTACAATGAGCAGTTCTTC.

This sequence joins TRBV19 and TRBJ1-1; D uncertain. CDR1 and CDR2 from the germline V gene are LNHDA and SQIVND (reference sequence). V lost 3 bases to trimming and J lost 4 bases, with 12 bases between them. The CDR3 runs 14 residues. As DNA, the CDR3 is TGTGCCAGTAGTATGCCAAGGTTTGGCACTGAAGCTTTCTTT. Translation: CASSMPRFGTEAFF. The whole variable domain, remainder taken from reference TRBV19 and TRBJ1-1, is DGGITQSPKYLFRKEGQNVTLSCEQNLNHDAMYWYRQDPGQGLRLIYYSQIVNDFQKGDIAEGYSVSREKKESFPLTVTSAQKNPTAFYLCASSMPRFGTEAFFGQGTRLTVV.

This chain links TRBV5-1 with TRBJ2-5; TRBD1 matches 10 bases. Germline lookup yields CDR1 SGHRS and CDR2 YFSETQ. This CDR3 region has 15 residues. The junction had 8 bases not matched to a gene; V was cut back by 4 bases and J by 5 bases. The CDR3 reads CASSTQTGGRETQYF. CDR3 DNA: TGCGCCAGCAGCACTCAGACAGGGGGCAGGGAGACCCAGTACTTC.

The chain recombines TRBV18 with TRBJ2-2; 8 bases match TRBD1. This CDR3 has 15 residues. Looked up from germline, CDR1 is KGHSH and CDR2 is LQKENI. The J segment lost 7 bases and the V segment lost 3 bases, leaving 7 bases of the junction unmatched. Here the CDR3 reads CASSPLDRVGGELFF. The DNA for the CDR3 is TGTGCCAGCTCACCCTTGGACAGGGTGGGCGGGGAGCTGTTTTTT.

The CDR3 DNA reads as TGTGCCAGCAGCACTACAGGGGGCGAAGGCTACACCTTC. Translating gives CASSTTGGEGYTF. The gene calls are TRBV7-9 and TRBJ1-2, with 9 bases lining up with TRBD1. The CDR3 is 13 amino acids. The germline V gene encodes CDR1 SEHNR and CDR2 FQNEAQ (reference sequence). The trim removed 5 bases at V and 8 bases at J, leaving 6 bases unmatched.

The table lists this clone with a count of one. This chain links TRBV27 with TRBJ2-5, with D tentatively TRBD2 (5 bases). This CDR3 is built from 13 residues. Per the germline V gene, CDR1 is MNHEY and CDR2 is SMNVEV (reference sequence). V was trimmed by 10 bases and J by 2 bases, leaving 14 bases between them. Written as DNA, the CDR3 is TGTGCCACCGGAGCGGCTGGGCAAGAGACCCAGTACTTC. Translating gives CATGAAGQETQYF.

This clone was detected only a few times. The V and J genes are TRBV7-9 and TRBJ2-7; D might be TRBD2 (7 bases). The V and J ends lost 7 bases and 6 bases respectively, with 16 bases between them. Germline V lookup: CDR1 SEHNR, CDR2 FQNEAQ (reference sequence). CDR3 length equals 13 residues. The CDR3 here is CASTRGGDGEQYF. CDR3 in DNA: TGTGCCAGCACAAGGGGGGGAGACGGCGAGCAGTACTTC.

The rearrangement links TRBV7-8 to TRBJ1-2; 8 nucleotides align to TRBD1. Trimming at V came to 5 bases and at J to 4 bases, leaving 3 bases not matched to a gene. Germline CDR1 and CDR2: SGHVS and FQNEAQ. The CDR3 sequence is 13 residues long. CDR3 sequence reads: CASSRGQVYGYTF. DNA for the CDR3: TGTGCCAGCAGCCGGGGACAGGTCTATGGCTACACCTTC.

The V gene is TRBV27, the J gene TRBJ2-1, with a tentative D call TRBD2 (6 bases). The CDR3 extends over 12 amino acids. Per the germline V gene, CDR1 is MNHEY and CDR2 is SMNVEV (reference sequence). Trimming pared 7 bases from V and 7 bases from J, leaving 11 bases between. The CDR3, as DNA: TGTGCCAGCACAGGCGGGGAGAATGAGCAGTTCTTC. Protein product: CASTGGENEQFF.

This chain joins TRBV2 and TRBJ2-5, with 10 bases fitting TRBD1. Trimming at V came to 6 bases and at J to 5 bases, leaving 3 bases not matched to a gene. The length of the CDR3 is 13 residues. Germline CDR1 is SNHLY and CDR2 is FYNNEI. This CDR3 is CASRGTGEETQYF. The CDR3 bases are TGTGCCAGCAGAGGGACAGGGGAGGAGACCCAGTACTTC.

CDR3 DNA: TGTGCCATCAGTGAAGGGACAGGGGCCTACGAGCAGTACTTC. It is translated as CAISEGTGAYEQYF. The chain couples TRBV10-3 to TRBJ2-7; 10 nucleotides line up with TRBD1. CDR1 is ENHRY, CDR2 SYGVKD, per germline. V lost 3 bases, J lost 2 bases, and 1 base stayed unmatched. The CDR3 spans 14 residues.

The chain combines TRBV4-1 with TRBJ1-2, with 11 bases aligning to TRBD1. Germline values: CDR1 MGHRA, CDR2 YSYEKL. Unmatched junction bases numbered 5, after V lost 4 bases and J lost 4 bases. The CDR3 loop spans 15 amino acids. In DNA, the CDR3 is TGCGCCAGCAGCCCGGGACAGGGGGTAGCCTATGGCTACACCTTC. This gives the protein CASSPGQGVAYGYTF.